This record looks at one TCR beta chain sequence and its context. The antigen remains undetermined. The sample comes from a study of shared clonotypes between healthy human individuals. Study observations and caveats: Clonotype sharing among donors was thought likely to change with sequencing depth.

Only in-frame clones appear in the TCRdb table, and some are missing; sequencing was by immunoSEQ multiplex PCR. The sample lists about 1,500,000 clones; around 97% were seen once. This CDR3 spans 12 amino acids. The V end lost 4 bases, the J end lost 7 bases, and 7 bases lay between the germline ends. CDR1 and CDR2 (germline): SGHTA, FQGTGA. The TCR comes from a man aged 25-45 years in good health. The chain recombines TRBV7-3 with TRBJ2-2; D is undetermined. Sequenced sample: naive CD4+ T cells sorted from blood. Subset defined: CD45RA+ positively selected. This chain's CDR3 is CASSSINGELFF. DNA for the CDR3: TGTGCCAGCAGCTCCATAAACGGGGAGCTGTTTTTT.